This T cell receptor beta chain was found in a study of blood T cell repertoires in COVID-19 (dated by TCRdb to 2020 to 2022). At the level of the whole study: The collaborator samples originated in the United States, Italy and Spain and spanned the acute and convalescent phases of COVID-19. A de-identified subject ID, COVID-19 status, age in years and sex were almost always included in the sample metadata. The repertoires were released in a freely available public database intended as a resource for research on the immune response to SARS-CoV-2. Subjects who had been exposed to COVID-19, were actively infected with it, or had recovered from it provided the deeply sampled blood TCRbeta repertoires that made up the dataset. The samples were drawn from two sources: the first 160 participants of the ongoing ImmuneRACE study, and 1,000 to 1,500 subjects contributed by 6 global collaborators. The material from the prospective study consisted of cDNA or gDNA derived from T cells, B-cell-depleted T cells, or PBMCs. Where available, HLA class I and class II types were obtained from metadata supplied by the sample provider rather than from assay-based typing. Results the study describes overall, beyond this receptor: Clinical and demographic metadata were provided uncurated, with the amount varying by source and participant.

As to this clone: This receptor's antigen is unknown. Qualities for individual bases were not recorded, and no much larger clone is one base off.

The immunoSEQ Assay, a bias-controlled multiplex PCR, was used to amplify TCRbeta CDR3 regions from genomic DNA. The original methods were these. The number of nucleated cells in each sample was estimated by amplification of reference gene primers within the assay. To quantify the absolute abundance of each unique TCRbeta CDR3 rearrangement, sequence reads were collapsed and filtered. For each sample, productive Simpson clonality was calculated by taking the square root of Simpson's diversity index across productive rearrangements. TCRdb's version of the immuneACCESS table is confined to in-frame rearrangements and falls short of the full clone set. An unresolved V gene accounts for under half of the shortfall where checked; the remainder is of unknown origin. V, J and clone size reflect that table, while D and trimming were determined from the DNA. The sample table holds 30,000 or so clones, of which 86% were seen once. Roughly 24% of the sample comes from the top ten.

Collaborating institutions collected whole blood in K2EDTA tubes following their own protocols. For TCRbeta analysis, collaborators shipped samples in one of three forms: frozen whole blood, isolated PBMCs, or DNA extracted from either of those sample types. V is clipped by 6 bases and J by 5 bases, and the sequence between their germline boundaries is 9 bases long. From its cysteine to its phenylalanine, the CDR3 spans 12 amino acids. The CDR3 DNA has 36 bases and is translated from base 1. Per the germline V gene, MDHEN is the CDR1 and SYDVKM is the CDR2. Sequenced sample: peripheral blood. The clonotype comes from a human donor with active COVID-19. The donor label of this sample is uncertain. The chain joins TRBV28 to TRBJ2-3, and TRBD1 may be the D gene, going by 5 matching bases. The nucleotide sequence is given as TGTGCCAGCAGCTCAGGGCTAGATACGCAGTATTTT. It encodes CASSSGLDTQYF.